This T cell receptor (beta chain) was obtained from a study of Graves' ophthalmopathy and Graves' hyperthyroidism. TCR beta CDR3 amplification used RNA transcripts. First-round RT-PCR used HTBI primers; second-round multiplex PCR followed. One entry per CDR3 protein results from TCRdb running MiXCR on the multiplex PCR reads. The sample includes roughly 700,000 distinct CDR3 sequences, roughly two fifths of them seen just once. General observations from the study: Ophthalmopathy cases were distinguished from stable hyperthyroidism by a 13-signature model, reaching 85% to 90% sensitivity and about 81% specificity.

The table lists this clonotype with a few counts. Its target is not known. The germline V gene encodes CDR1 DFQATT and CDR2 SNEGSKA (reference sequence). Trimming removed 1 base at V and 3 bases at J, with 10 bases between. The CDR3 covers 13 residues. Ophthalmopathy in the donors was of moderate-to-severe activity, with CAS ≥3, NOSPECS ≥4 and duration under 3 months. PBMCs were obtained from roughly 9 ml of fresh peripheral blood. The chain carries TRBV20-1 and TRBJ2-7; D is possibly TRBD1 (5 bases). The specimen was peripheral blood. This TCR was recovered from an adult man with Graves' ophthalmopathy. CDR3 nucleotides: TGCAGTGCTAGAGGGACATATCGCTACGAGCAGTACTTC. Translation gives CSARGTYRYEQYF.